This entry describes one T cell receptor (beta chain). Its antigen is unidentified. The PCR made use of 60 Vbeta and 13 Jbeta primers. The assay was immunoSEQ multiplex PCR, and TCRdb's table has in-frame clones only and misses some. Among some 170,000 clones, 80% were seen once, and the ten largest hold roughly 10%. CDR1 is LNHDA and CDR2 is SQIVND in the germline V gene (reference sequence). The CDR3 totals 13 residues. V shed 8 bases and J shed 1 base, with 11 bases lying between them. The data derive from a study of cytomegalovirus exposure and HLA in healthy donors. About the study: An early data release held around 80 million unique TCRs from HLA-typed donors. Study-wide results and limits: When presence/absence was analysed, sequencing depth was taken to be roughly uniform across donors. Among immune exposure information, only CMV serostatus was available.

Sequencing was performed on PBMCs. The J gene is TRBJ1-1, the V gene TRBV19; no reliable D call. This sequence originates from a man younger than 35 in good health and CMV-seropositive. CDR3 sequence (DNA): TGTGCCAGTGGAGACGGGAGGAACACTGAAGCTTTCTTT. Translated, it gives CASGDGRNTEAFF.